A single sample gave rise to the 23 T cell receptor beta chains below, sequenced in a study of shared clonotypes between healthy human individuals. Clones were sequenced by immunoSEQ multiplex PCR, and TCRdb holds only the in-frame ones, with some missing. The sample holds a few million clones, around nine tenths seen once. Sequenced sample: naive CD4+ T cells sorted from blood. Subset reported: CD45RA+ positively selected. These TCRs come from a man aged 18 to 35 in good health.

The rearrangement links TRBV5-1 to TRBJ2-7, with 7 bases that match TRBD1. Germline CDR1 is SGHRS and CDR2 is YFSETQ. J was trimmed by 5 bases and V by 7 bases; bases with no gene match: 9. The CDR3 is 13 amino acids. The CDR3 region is CASLDRDRDEQYF. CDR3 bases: TGCGCCAGCCTCGACAGGGATCGCGACGAGCAGTACTTC.

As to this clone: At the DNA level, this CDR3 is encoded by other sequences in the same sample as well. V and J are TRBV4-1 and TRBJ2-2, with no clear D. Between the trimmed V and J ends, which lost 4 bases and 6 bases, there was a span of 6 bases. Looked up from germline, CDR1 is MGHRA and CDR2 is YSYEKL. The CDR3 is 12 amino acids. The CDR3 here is CASSPPAGELFF. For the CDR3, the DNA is TGCGCCAGCAGCCCCCCGGCCGGGGAGCTGTTTTTT.

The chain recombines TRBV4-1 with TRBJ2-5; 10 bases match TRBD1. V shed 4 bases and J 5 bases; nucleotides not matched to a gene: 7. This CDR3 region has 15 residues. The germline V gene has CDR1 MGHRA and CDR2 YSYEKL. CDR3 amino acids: CASSPGQGVGETQYF. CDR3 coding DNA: TGCGCCAGCAGCCCCGGACAGGGGGTAGGGGAGACCCAGTACTTC.

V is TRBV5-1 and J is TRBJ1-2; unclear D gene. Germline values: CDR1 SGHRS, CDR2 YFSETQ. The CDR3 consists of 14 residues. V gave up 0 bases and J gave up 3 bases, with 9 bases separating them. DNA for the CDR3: TGCGCCAGCAGCTTGGACCCCGCGGACTATGGCTACACCTTC. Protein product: CASSLDPADYGYTF.

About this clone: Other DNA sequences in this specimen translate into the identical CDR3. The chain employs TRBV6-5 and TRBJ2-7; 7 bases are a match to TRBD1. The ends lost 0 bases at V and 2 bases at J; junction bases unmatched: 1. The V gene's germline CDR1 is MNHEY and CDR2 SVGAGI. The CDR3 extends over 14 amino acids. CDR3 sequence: CASSYSTGPYEQYF. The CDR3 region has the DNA TGTGCCAGCAGTTACTCGACAGGGCCCTACGAGCAGTACTTC.

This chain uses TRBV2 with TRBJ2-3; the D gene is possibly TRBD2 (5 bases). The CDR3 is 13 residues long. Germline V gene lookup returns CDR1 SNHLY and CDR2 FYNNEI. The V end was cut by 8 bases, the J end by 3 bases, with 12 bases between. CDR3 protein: CASATSLTDTQYF. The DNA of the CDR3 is TGTGCCAGCGCTACTAGTCTTACAGATACGCAGTATTTT.

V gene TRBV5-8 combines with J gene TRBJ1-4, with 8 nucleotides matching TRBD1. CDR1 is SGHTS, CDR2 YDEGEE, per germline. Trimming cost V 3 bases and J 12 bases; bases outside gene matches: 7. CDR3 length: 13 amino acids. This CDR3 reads CASSWNGQGQLFF. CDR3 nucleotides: TGTGCCAGCAGCTGGAACGGACAGGGACAACTGTTTTTT.

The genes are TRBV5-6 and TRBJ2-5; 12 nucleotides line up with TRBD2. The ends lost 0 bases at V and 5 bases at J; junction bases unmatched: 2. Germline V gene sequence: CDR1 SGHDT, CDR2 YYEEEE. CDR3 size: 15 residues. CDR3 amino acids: CASSLGTSGKETQYF. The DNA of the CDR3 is TGTGCCAGCAGCTTGGGGACTAGCGGGAAGGAGACCCAGTACTTC.

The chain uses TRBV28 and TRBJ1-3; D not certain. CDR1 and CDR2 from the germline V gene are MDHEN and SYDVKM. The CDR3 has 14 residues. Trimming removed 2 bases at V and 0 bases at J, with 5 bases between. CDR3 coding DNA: TGTGCCAGCAGTTTAACCGTCTCTGGAAACACCATATATTTT. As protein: CASSLTVSGNTIYF.

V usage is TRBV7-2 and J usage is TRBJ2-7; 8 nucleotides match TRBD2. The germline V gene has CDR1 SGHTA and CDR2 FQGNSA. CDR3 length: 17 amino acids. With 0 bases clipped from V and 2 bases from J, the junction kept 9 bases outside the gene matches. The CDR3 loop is CASSLAFGGAVPYEQYF. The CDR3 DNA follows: TGTGCCAGCAGCTTAGCTTTCGGGGGGGCAGTACCCTACGAGCAGTACTTC.

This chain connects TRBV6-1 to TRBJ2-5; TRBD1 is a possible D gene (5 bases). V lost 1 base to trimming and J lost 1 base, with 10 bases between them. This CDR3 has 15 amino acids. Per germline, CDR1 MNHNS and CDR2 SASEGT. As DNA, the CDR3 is TGTGCCAGCAGTGAAGGGACACTGGCCCAAGAGACCCAGTACTTC. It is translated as CASSEGTLAQETQYF.

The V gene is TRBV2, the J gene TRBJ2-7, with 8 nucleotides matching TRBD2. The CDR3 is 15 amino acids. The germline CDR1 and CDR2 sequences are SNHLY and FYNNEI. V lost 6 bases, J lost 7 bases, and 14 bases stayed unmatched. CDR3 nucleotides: TGTGCCAGCAGACGAATTAGCGGGGTCGGAGGAGAGCAGTACTTC. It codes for CASRRISGVGGEQYF.

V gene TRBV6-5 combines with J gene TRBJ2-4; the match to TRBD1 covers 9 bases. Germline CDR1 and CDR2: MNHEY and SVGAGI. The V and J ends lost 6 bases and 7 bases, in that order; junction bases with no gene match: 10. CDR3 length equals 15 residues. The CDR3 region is CASRSGQGLTNIQYF. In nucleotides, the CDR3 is TGTGCCAGCAGGAGCGGACAGGGGTTAACGAACATTCAGTACTTC.

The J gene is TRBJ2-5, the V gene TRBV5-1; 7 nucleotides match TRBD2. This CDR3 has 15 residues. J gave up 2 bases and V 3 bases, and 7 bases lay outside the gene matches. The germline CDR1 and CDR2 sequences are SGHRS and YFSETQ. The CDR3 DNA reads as TGCGCCAGCAGCTCGACTAGCCGGTCACAAGAGACCCAGTACTTC. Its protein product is CASSSTSRSQETQYF. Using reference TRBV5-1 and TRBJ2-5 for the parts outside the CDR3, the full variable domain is KAGVTQTPRYLIKTRGQQVTLSCSPISGHRSVSWYQQTPGQGLQFLFEYFSETQRNKGNFPGRFSGRQFSNSRSEMNVSTLELGDSALYLCASSSTSRSQETQYFGPGTRLLVL.

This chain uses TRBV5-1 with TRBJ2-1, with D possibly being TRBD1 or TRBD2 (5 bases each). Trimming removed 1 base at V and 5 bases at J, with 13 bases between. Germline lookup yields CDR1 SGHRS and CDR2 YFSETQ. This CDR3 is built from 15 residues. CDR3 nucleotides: TGCGCCAGCAGCTTGATGCTTGGGGGAAACAATGAGCAGTTCTTC. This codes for CASSLMLGGNNEQFF.

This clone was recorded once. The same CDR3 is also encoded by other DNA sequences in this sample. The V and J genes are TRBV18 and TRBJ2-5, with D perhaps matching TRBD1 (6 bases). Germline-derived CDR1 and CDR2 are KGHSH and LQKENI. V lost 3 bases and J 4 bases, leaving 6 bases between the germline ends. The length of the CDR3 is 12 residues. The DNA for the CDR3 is TGTGCCAGCTCACCGGACAGAGAGACCCAGTACTTC. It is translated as CASSPDRETQYF.

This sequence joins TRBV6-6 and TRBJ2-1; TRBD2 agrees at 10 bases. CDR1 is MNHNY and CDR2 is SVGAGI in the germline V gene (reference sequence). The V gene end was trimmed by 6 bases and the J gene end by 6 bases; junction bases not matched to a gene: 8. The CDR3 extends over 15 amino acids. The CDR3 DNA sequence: TGTGCCAGCAGCCTACTAGCGGGATCCGGCAATGAGCAGTTCTTC. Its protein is CASSLLAGSGNEQFF.

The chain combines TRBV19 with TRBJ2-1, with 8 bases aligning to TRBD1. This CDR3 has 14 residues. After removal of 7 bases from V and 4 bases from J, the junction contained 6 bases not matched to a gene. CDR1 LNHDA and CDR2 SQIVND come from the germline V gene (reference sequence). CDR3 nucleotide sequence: TGTGCCAGTACTCCCGGGACAGGTTACAATGAGCAGTTCTTC. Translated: CASTPGTGYNEQFF.

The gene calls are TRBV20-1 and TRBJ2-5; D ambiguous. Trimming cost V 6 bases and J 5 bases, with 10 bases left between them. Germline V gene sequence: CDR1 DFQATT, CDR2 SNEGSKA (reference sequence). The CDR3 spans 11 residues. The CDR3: CSAPRWETQYF. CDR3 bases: TGCAGTGCCCCTCGTTGGGAGACCCAGTACTTC.

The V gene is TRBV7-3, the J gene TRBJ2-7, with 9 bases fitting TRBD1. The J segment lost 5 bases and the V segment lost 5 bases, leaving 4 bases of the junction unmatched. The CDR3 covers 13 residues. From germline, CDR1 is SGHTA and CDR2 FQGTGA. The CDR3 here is CASSQQGADEQYF. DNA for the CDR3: TGTGCCAGCAGCCAACAGGGGGCCGACGAGCAGTACTTC.

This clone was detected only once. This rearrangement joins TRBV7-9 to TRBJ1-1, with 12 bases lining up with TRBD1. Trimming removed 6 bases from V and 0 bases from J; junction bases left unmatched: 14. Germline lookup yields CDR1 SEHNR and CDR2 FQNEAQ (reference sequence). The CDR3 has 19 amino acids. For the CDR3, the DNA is TGTGCCAGCAGACCAGATTCCCGGGACAGGGGGCGCCTGAACACTGAAGCTTTCTTT. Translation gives CASRPDSRDRGRLNTEAFF.

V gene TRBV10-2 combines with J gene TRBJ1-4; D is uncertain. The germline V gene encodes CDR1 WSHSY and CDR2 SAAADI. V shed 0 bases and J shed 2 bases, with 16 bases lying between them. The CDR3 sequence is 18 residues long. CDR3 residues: CASSESRASGSTNEKLFF. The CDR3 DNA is TGCGCCAGCAGTGAGTCCCGGGCTTCGGGGTCGACTAATGAAAAACTGTTTTTT.

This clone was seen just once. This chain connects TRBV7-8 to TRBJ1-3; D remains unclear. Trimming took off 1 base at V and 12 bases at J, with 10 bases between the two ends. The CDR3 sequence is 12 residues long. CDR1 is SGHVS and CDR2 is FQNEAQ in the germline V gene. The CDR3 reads CASSLGGADIYF. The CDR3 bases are TGTGCCAGCAGCTTAGGAGGTGCGGACATATATTTT.